This TCR beta chain was sequenced for a study of type 1 and type 2 diabetes patients. Study as a whole: Donors were type 1 diabetes, type 2 diabetes, or nondiabetic controls. Magnetic bead positive selection isolated CD4+ or CD8+ T cells from PBMCs.

Amplification started from genomic DNA. The TCR beta CDR3 region was amplified using 30 forward and 13 reverse primers. From the multiplex PCR reads, TCRdb called clonotypes with MiXCR, one entry per CDR3 protein. The sample includes 280,000 or so distinct CDR3 sequences, over 45% of them seen just once. Germline loops: CDR1 SGHAT, CDR2 FQNNGV. CDR3 size: 14 residues. Standard classification criteria confirmed type 1 or type 2 diabetes in all patients. No donor had another autoimmune disease or recent infection within four weeks. Sequenced material: peripheral blood mononuclear cells (PBMCs). The clonotype comes from a man in his late teens or twenties with type 2 diabetes. The chain joins TRBV11-2 to TRBJ2-5, with a weak D call TRBD2 (6 bases). The DNA end is a closer match to TRBJ2-1, so the J assignment may be wrong. The CDR3 nucleotides are TGTGCCAGCAGCGCCAGACTAGTTGGGAATGAGCAGTTCTTC. Translating it yields CASSARLVGNEQFF.